The entry below gives a single T cell receptor beta chain sequence along with its context. Its specificity is unknown. The CDR3 totals 14 residues. V shed 3 bases and J 4 bases; nucleotides not matched to a gene: 2. Germline CDR1 is SEHNR and CDR2 is FQNEAQ (reference sequence). Sequencing was performed with immunoSEQ multiplex PCR; in TCRdb, only in-frame clones are kept and a portion is missing. The table records about 76,000 clones, 80% to 90% of them present only once. This entry is derived from a study of OX40 agonist ivuxolimab in advanced cancers. Background on the study: Cohort: around 79% men, mean age roughly 60, aged about 23 to 80. Earlier treatment with anti-PD-1, anti-PD-L1 or anti-CTLA-4 was permitted, and 35% to 40% had received some. Study conclusions and caveats: The study found that CD8+ T cells averaged more expanded clones than CD4+. Clones of CD4+ and CD8+ blood T cells grew by week 6 at doses of 0.1 to 3.0 mg/kg.

The chain employs TRBV7-9 and TRBJ1-4, with TRBD1 matching over 7 bases. Specimen: CD4+ or CD8+ T cells sorted from blood, collected in a trial of the OX40 agonist ivuxolimab. The TCR originated in an adult with an advanced solid tumor such as melanoma, head and neck, liver or kidney cancer. CDR3 nucleotide sequence: TGTGCCAGCAGCTTGGGACAGCATAATGAAAAACTGTTTTTT. This codes for CASSLGQHNEKLFF.